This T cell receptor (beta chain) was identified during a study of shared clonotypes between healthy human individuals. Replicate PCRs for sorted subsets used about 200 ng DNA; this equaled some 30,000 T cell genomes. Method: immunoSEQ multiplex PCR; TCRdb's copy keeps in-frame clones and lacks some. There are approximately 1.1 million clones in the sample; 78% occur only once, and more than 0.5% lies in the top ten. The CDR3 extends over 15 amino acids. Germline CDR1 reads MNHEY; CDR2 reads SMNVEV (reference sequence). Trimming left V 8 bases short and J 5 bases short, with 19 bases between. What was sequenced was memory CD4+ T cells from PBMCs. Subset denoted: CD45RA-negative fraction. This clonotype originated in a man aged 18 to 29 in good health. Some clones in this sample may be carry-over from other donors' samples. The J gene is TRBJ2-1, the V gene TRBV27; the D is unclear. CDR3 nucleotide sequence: TGTGCCAGCCTACCGACCGAACTGGGCCACAATGAGCAGTTCTTC. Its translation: CASLPTELGHNEQFF.